This is a list of T cell receptor beta chains from one sample in a study of cytomegalovirus exposure and HLA in healthy donors. The protocol was immunoSEQ multiplex PCR, while the TCRdb copy is restricted to in-frame clones and leaves out a portion. The table has around 190,000 clones, roughly 82% seen once. The sequenced material came from PBMCs. Receptors originate from a woman between 50 and 59 years old in good health and CMV-seronegative. Each CDR3 is given with its conserved first and last residue. D genes are given only for firm matches. Expanded clones get a size class; other rows say once, few or many, or leave the size out.

v_gene: TRBV4-3; abundance: NA; j_gene: TRBJ2-3; len: 15; d_gene: TRBD1; CDR3aa: CASSQDQGVIYTQYF; CDR3nt: TGCGCCAGCAGCCAAGATCAGGGGGTCATTTATACGCAGTATTTT
v_gene: TRBV5-1; abundance: NA; j_gene: TRBJ1-1; len: 14; d_gene: NA; CDR3aa: CASSWIQGETEAFF; CDR3nt: TGCGCCAGCAGCTGGATACAGGGTGAGACTGAAGCTTTCTTT
v_gene: TRBV29-1; abundance: NA; j_gene: TRBJ2-2; len: 12; d_gene: NA; CDR3aa: CSVERGTGELFF; CDR3nt: TGCAGCGTTGAACGGGGAACCGGGGAGCTGTTTTTT
v_gene: TRBV2; abundance: NA; j_gene: TRBJ2-5; len: 18; d_gene: TRBD2; CDR3aa: CASSERGLAGGREETQYF; CDR3nt: TGTGCCAGCAGTGAAAGGGGACTAGCGGGAGGGCGGGAAGAGACCCAGTACTTC
v_gene: TRBV6-4; abundance: NA; j_gene: TRBJ1-1; len: 13; d_gene: TRBD1; CDR3aa: CASSIDRGTEAFF; CDR3nt: TGTGCCAGCAGTATTGACAGGGGGACTGAAGCTTTCTTT
v_gene: TRBV19; abundance: NA; j_gene: TRBJ1-5; len: 12; d_gene: NA; CDR3aa: CASRPSGGPQHF; CDR3nt: TGTGCCAGTAGGCCCTCGGGAGGGCCCCAGCATTTT
v_gene: TRBV4-3; abundance: NA; j_gene: TRBJ2-5; len: 16; d_gene: TRBD2; CDR3aa: CASSQVGGSNQETQYF; CDR3nt: TGCGCCAGCAGCCAGGTCGGGGGGAGCAATCAAGAGACCCAGTACTTC
v_gene: TRBV28; abundance: NA; j_gene: TRBJ1-2; len: 14; d_gene: NA; CDR3aa: CASSLSLVPYGYTF; CDR3nt: TGTGCCAGCAGTTTATCACTAGTCCCTTATGGCTACACCTTC
v_gene: TRBV11-3; abundance: NA; j_gene: TRBJ2-3; len: 15; d_gene: NA; CDR3aa: CASSLGQVGADTQYF; CDR3nt: TGTGCCAGCAGCTTAGGACAGGTCGGGGCAGATACGCAGTATTTT
v_gene: TRBV28; abundance: NA; j_gene: TRBJ2-4; len: 14; d_gene: NA; CDR3aa: CASSVSPSKNIQYF; CDR3nt: TGTGCCAGCAGTGTTAGCCCGTCCAAAAACATTCAGTACTTC
v_gene: TRBV5-1; abundance: NA; j_gene: TRBJ2-5; len: 16; d_gene: TRBD2; CDR3aa: CASSPRTSGTGETQYF; CDR3nt: TGCGCCAGCAGCCCCCGGACTAGCGGGACAGGAGAGACCCAGTACTTC
v_gene: TRBV4-3; abundance: NA; j_gene: TRBJ2-7; len: 14; d_gene: TRBD1; CDR3aa: CASSQGGTGYEQYF; CDR3nt: TGCGCCAGCAGCCAGGGGGGGACAGGGTATGAGCAGTACTTC
v_gene: TRBV6-5; abundance: NA; j_gene: TRBJ1-2; len: 13; d_gene: NA; CDR3aa: CASSEQAGGGYTF; CDR3nt: TGTGCCAGCAGTGAACAGGCAGGTGGAGGCTACACCTTC
v_gene: TRBV28; abundance: NA; j_gene: TRBJ1-5; len: 17; d_gene: NA; CDR3aa: CASSSPFSGYSNQPQHF; CDR3nt: TGTGCCAGCAGTTCCCCTTTTTCGGGGTATAGCAATCAGCCCCAGCATTTT
v_gene: TRBV27; abundance: NA; j_gene: TRBJ1-6; len: 12; d_gene: NA; CDR3aa: CASSLLASPLHF; CDR3nt: TGTGCCAGCAGTTTATTGGCTTCACCCCTCCACTTT
v_gene: TRBV5-1; abundance: NA; j_gene: TRBJ2-3; len: 14; d_gene: NA; CDR3aa: CASSQGFLTDTQYF; CDR3nt: TGCGCCAGCAGCCAGGGGTTTTTGACAGATACGCAGTATTTT
v_gene: TRBV29-1; abundance: NA; j_gene: TRBJ2-2; len: 14; d_gene: NA; CDR3aa: CSARLAPNTGELFF; CDR3nt: TGCAGCGCCCGGCTAGCGCCGAACACCGGGGAGCTGTTTTTT
v_gene: TRBV5-1; abundance: NA; j_gene: TRBJ2-5; len: 13; d_gene: NA; CDR3aa: CASSPRGQETQYF; CDR3nt: TGCGCCAGCAGCCCCCGCGGGCAAGAGACCCAGTACTTC
v_gene: TRBV27; abundance: NA; j_gene: TRBJ1-1; len: 12; d_gene: NA; CDR3aa: CASSSLGEEAFF; CDR3nt: TGTGCCAGCAGTTCCCTCGGGGAGGAAGCTTTCTTT
v_gene: TRBV7-9; abundance: NA; j_gene: TRBJ1-6; len: 15; d_gene: TRBD1; CDR3aa: CASSGRKGANSPLHF; CDR3nt: TGTGCCAGCAGCGGCCGGAAGGGGGCGAATTCACCCCTCCACTTT
v_gene: TRBV6-1; abundance: NA; j_gene: TRBJ1-1; len: 15; d_gene: NA; CDR3aa: CASTPEGRALTEAFF; CDR3nt: TGTGCCAGCACACCGGAGGGGAGGGCTTTGACTGAAGCTTTCTTT
v_gene: TRBV9; abundance: few; j_gene: TRBJ1-2; len: 13; d_gene: TRBD1; CDR3aa: CASSAGTGLGYTF; CDR3nt: TGTGCCAGCAGCGCAGGGACAGGGTTGGGCTACACCTTC
v_gene: TRBV11-2; abundance: NA; j_gene: TRBJ2-3; len: 14; d_gene: TRBD2; CDR3aa: CASTGLAGVDTQYF; CDR3nt: TGTGCCAGCACCGGTCTGGCGGGAGTAGATACGCAGTATTTT
v_gene: TRBV5-1; abundance: NA; j_gene: TRBJ1-1; len: 15; d_gene: NA; CDR3aa: CASSSSPPIGTEAFF; CDR3nt: TGCGCCAGCAGCTCAAGCCCCCCGATTGGCACTGAAGCTTTCTTT
v_gene: TRBV4-1; abundance: NA; j_gene: TRBJ1-5; len: 16; d_gene: NA; CDR3aa: CASSQGTGPSNQPQHF; CDR3nt: TGCGCCAGCAGCCAAGGTACAGGGCCTAGCAATCAGCCCCAGCATTTT
v_gene: TRBV5-1; abundance: NA; j_gene: TRBJ2-7; len: 16; d_gene: NA; CDR3aa: CASSYYLDGRGSEQYF; CDR3nt: TGCGCCAGCAGCTACTACCTCGACGGGCGGGGTTCCGAGCAGTACTTC
v_gene: TRBV7-9; abundance: NA; j_gene: TRBJ2-4; len: 14; d_gene: NA; CDR3aa: CASSQGLAKNIQYF; CDR3nt: TGTGCCAGCAGCCAGGGGTTAGCCAAAAACATTCAGTACTTC
v_gene: TRBV7-9; abundance: NA; j_gene: TRBJ2-7; len: 15; d_gene: NA; CDR3aa: CASSLPLTGSYEQYF; CDR3nt: TGTGCCAGCAGCTTACCACTGACTGGATCCTACGAGCAGTACTTC
v_gene: TRBV28; abundance: NA; j_gene: TRBJ1-2; len: 16; d_gene: TRBD1; CDR3aa: CASSTGGQGTNYGYTF; CDR3nt: TGTGCCAGCAGTACGGGAGGACAGGGGACTAACTATGGCTACACCTTC